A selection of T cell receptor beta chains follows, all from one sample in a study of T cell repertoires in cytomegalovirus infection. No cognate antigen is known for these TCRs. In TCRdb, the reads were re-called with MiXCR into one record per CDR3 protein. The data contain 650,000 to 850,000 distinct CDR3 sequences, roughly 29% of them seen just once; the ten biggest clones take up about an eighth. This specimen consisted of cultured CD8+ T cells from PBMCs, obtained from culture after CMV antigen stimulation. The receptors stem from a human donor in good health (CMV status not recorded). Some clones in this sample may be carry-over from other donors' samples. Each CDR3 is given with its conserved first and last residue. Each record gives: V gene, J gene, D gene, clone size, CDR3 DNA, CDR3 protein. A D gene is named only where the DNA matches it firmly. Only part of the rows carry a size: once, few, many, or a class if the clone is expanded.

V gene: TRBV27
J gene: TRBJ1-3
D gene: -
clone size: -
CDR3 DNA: TGTGCCAGCAGTCCTTTCGAACCCGGAAACACCATATATTTT
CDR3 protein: CASSPFEPGNTIYF

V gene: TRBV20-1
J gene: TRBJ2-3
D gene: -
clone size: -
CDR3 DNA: TGCAGTGCTCCGGACCCCCCGACTAGCACAGATACGCAGTATTTT
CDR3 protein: CSAPDPPTSTDTQYF

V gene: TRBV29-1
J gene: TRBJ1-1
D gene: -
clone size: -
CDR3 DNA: TGCAGCGCCTGCGCAGGGAACTACACTGAAGCTTTCTTT
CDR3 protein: CSACAGNYTEAFF

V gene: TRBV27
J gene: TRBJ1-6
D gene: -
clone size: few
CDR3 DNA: TGTGCCAGCACCCTAGACTATAATTCACCCCTCCACTTT
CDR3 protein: CASTLDYNSPLHF

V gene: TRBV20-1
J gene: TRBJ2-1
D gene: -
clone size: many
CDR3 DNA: TGCAGTGCTAGAGACCTTTTCGGCAATGAGCAGTTCTTC
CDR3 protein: CSARDLFGNEQFF

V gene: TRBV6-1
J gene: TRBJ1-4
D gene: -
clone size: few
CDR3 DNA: TGTGCCAGCAGTTCCTACACAGCACTTAATGAAAAACTGTTTTTT
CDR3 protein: CASSSYTALNEKLFF

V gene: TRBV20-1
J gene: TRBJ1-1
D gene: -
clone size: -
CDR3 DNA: TGCAGTGCTAGAGCCATGGACAAAATGAACACTGAAGCTTTCTTT
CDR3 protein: CSARAMDKMNTEAFF

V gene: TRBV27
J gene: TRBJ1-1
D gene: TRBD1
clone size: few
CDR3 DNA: TGTGCCAGCAGTATTTCTCGGGACAGGGCGTCTTTCTTT
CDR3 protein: CASSISRDRASFF

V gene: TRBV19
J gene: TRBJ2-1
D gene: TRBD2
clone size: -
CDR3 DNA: TGTGCCAGTAGTATTCAGCGGGGGGTAAATGAGCAGTTCTTC
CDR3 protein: CASSIQRGVNEQFF

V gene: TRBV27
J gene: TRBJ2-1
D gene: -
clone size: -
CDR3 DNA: TGTGCCAGCAGTTTAGCCCGACTAGGGGGGGATGAGCAGTTCTTC
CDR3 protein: CASSLARLGGDEQFF

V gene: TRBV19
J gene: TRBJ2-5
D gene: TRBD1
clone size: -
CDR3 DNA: TGTGCCAGTAGTAAGGGGCCCGGCGGCAGGGGGCTCTGGGAGACCCAGTACTTC
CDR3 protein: CASSKGPGGRGLWETQYF

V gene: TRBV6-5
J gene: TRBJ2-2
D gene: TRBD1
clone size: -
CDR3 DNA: TGTGCCAGCAGTTCAACAGGGGGATGGGGGGAGCTGTTTTTT
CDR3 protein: CASSSTGGWGELFF

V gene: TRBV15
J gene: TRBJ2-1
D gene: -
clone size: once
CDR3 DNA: TGTGCCACGAAACCGGACGGGAGCTCCTACAATGAGCAGTTCTTC
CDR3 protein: CATKPDGSSYNEQFF

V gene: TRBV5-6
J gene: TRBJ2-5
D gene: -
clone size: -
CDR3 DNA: TGTGCCAGCAGCTTTATTCCAACGGGGGCGGGAGAGACCCAGTACTTC
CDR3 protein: CASSFIPTGAGETQYF